Here is one T cell receptor beta chain with its context. Individuals drawn from 24 US areas were roughly 18 to 100 years old. Clones were read by immunoSEQ multiplex PCR, and TCRdb kept only the in-frame ones, dropping some. The sample yields about 310,000 clones, 85% seen once. The sample comes from a study of blood T cell repertoires in COVID-19. The wider study: PBMCs, B-cell-depleted T cells, or T cells were the source of the cDNA or gDNA that made up the material.

The ends lost 1 base at V and 6 bases at J; junction bases unmatched: 6. This CDR3 has 15 residues. Germline CDR1 and CDR2: SGHDN and FVKESK. The V gene is TRBV14, the J gene TRBJ2-1; 7 nucleotides match TRBD2. Sequencing was done on a sample of PBMCs or T cells enriched from blood (not recorded which). The receptor was derived from a woman aged 25 to 39 who had been exposed to COVID-19. The CDR3 DNA sequence: TGTGCCAGCAGCCAAGTTCACCTAGCGGTCAATGAGCAGTTCTTC. Translated: CASSQVHLAVNEQFF.